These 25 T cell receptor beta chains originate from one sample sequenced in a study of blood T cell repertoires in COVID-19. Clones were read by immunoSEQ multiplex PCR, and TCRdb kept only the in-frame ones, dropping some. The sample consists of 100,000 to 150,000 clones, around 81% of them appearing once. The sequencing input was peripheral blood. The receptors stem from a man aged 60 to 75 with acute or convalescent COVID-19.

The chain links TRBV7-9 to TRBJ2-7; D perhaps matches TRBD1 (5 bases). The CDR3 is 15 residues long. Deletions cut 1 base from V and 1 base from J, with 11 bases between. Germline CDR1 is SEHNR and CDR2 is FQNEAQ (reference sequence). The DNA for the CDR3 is TGTGCCAGCAGCTTAGGCCAGGGCCTATCCTACGAGCAGTACTTC. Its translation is CASSLGQGLSYEQYF.

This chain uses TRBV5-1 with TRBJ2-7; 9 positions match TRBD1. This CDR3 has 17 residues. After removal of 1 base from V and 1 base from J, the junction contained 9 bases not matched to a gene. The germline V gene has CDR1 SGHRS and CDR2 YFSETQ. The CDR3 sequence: CASSLSVGTGSSYEQYF. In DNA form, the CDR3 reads TGCGCCAGCAGCTTGAGTGTCGGGACAGGGTCATCCTACGAGCAGTACTTC.

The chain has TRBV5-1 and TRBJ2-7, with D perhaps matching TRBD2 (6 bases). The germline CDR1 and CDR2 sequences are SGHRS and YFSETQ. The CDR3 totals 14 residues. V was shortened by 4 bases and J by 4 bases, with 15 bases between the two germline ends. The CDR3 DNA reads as TGCGCCAGCAGCCCTAGGAGGGCCGGTTACGAGCAGTACTTC. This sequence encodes CASSPRRAGYEQYF.

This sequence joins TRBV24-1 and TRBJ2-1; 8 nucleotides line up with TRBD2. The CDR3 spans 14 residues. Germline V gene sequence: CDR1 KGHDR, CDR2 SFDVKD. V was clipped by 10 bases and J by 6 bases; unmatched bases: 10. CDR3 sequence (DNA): TGTGCCACGGCGGGGGGACTAGAAGTCAATGAGCAGTTCTTC. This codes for CATAGGLEVNEQFF.

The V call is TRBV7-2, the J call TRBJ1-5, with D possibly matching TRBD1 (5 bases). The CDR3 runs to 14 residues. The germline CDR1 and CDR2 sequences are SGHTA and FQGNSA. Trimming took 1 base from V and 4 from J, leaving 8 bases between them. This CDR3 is CASSLGQINQPQHF. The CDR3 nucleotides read TGTGCCAGCAGCTTAGGACAGATAAATCAGCCCCAGCATTTT.

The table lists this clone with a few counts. The CDR3 region has the DNA TGTGCCAGCAGTACAGGGGCGGAGAATTCACCCCTCCACTTT. This codes for CASSTGAENSPLHF. The rearrangement uses TRBV6-5 and TRBJ1-6; 7 bases map to TRBD1. The germline V gene encodes CDR1 MNHEY and CDR2 SVGAGI. The CDR3 is 14 amino acids. The V segment lost 5 bases and the J segment 7 bases; nucleotides outside the gene matches: 5.

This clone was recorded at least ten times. The CDR3 nucleotides are TGTGCCAGCAGTGAATACCGGACAGGGGGCGCGGAGCAGTTCTTC. Translation gives CASSEYRTGGAEQFF. V usage is TRBV25-1 and J usage is TRBJ2-1, with 11 bases identical to TRBD1. Germline-derived CDR1 and CDR2 are MGHDK and SYGVNS. V shed 0 bases, J shed 10 bases, and the junction held 5 bases outside the gene matches. The CDR3 spans 15 residues.

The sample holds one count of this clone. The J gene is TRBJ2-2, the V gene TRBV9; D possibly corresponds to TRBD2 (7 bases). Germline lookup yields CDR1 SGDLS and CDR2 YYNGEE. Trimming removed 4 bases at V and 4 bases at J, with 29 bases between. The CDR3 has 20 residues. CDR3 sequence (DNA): TGTGCCAGCAGCAGACGTTGGGGGGGCCCCGCCGGGAAATTCACCGGGGAGCTGTTTTTT. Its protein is CASSRRWGGPAGKFTGELFF.

In DNA, the CDR3 is TGTGCCAGCAGCTTGGTGACAGGAGGCGAGCAGTACTTC. It encodes CASSLVTGGEQYF. The chain joins TRBV5-6 to TRBJ2-7, with TRBD1 as a possible D gene (6 bases). Trimming cost V 0 bases and J 6 bases, with 10 bases left between them. This CDR3 spans 13 amino acids. Per germline, CDR1 SGHDT and CDR2 YYEEEE.

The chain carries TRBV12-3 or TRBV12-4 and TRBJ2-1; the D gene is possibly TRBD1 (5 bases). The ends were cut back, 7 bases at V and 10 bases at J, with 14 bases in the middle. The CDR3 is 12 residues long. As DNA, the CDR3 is TGTGCCAGCATCGAAGGGGTTGGAGAGCAGTTCTTC. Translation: CASIEGVGEQFF.

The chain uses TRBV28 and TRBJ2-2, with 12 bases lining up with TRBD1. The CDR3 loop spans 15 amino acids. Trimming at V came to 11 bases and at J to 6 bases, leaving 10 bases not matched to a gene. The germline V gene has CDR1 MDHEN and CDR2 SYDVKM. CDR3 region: CACRGDRGRSGELFF. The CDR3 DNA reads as TGTGCCTGCCGCGGGGACAGGGGGCGATCCGGGGAGCTGTTTTTT. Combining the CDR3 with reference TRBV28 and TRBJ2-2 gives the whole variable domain DVKVTQSSRYLVKRTGEKVFLECVQDMDHENMFWYRQDPGLGLRLIYFSYDVKMKEKGDIPEGYSVSREKKERFSLILESASTNQTSMYLCACRGDRGRSGELFFGEGSRLTVL.

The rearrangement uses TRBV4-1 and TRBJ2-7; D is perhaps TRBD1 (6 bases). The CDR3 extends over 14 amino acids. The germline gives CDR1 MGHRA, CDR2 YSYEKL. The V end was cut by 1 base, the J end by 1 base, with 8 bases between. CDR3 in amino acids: CASSQGTVSYEQYF. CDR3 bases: TGCGCCAGCAGCCAAGGGACAGTATCCTACGAGCAGTACTTC.

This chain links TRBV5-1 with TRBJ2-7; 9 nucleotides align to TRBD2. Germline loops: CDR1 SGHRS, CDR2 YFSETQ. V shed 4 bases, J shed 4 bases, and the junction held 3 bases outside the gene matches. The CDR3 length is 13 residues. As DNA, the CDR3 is TGCGCCAGCAGCCAGACTAGCGGATACGAGCAGTACTTC. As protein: CASSQTSGYEQYF. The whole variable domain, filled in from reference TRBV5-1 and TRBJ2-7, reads KAGVTQTPRYLIKTRGQQVTLSCSPISGHRSVSWYQQTPGQGLQFLFEYFSETQRNKGNFPGRFSGRQFSNSRSEMNVSTLELGDSALYLCASSQTSGYEQYFGPGTRLTVT.

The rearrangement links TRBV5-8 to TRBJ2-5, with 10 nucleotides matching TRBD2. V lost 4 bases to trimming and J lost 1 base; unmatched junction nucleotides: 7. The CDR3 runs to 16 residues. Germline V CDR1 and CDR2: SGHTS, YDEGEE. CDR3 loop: CASSTRLAGIQETQYF. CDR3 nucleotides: TGTGCCAGCAGCACGAGACTAGCGGGTATCCAAGAGACCCAGTACTTC.

CDR3 in DNA: TGTGCCAGCAGCGTAACGGGGGGCCGTCTGGGTGAGCAGTACTTC. Translation: CASSVTGGRLGEQYF. This rearrangement joins TRBV9 to TRBJ2-7; tentative D call: TRBD2 (7 bases). CDR3 length equals 15 residues. CDR1 and CDR2 from the germline V gene are SGDLS and YYNGEE. V lost 1 base and J 7 bases, leaving 18 bases between the germline ends.

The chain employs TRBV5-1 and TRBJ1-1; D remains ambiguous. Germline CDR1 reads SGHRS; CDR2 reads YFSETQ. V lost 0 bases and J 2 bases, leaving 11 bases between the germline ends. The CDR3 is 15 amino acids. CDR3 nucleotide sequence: TGCGCCAGCAGCTTGGCCAGCGGGATAAACACTGAAGCTTTCTTT. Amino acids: CASSLASGINTEAFF.

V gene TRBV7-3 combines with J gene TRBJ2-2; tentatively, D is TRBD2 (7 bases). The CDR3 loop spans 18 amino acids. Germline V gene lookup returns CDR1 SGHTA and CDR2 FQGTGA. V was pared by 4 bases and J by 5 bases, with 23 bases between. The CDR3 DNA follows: TGTGCCAGCAGCTCGACCCGGGGGCGCGGGGGTTGGACCGGGGAGCTGTTTTTT. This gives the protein CASSSTRGRGGWTGELFF.

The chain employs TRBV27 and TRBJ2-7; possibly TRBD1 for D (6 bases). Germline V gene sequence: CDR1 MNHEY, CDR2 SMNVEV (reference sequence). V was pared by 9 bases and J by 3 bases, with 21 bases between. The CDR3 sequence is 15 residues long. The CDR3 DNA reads TGTGCCAGTTCTTACAGGGTGGCTCCGTTCTACGAGCAGTACTTC. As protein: CASSYRVAPFYEQYF.

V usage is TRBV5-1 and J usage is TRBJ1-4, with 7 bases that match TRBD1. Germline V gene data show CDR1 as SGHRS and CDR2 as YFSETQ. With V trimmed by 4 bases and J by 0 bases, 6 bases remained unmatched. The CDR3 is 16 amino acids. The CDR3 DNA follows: TGCGCCAGCAGCACGGGACAGATTGCAACTAATGAAAAACTGTTTTTT. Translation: CASSTGQIATNEKLFF.

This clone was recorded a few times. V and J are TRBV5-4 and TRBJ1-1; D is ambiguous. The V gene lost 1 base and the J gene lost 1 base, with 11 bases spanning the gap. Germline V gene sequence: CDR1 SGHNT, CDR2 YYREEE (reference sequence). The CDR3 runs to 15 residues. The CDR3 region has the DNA TGTGCCAGCAGCTTGCCGGGGAAGAGGAACACTGAAGCTTTCTTT. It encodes CASSLPGKRNTEAFF.

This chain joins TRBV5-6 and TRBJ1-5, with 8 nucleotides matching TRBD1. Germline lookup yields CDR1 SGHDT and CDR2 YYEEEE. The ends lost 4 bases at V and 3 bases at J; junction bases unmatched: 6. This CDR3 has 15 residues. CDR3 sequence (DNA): TGTGCCAGCAGCAGAGACAGGGGCGACAATCAGCCCCAGCATTTT. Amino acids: CASSRDRGDNQPQHF.

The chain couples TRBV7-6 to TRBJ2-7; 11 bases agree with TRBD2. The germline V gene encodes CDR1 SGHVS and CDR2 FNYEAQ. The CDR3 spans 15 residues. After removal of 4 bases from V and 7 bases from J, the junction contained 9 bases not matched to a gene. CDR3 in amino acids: CASSSLAGGTGEQYF. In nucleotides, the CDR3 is TGTGCCAGCAGCTCCCTAGCGGGAGGAACGGGTGAGCAGTACTTC.

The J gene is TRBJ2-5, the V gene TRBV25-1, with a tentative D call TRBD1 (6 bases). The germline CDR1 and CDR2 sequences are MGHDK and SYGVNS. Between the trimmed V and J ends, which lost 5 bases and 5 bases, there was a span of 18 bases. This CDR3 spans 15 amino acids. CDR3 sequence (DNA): TGTGCCAGCAGTCCACCCGCAGGGGCAGGGGAGACCCAGTACTTC. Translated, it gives CASSPPAGAGETQYF.

In DNA form, the CDR3 reads TGCGCCAGCAGTGAGGGGTCAGGGGTTTTCTATGGCTACACCTTC. Its protein product is CASSEGSGVFYGYTF. The V and J genes are TRBV10-2 and TRBJ1-2; possibly TRBD1 for D (6 bases). Germline-derived CDR1 and CDR2 are WSHSY and SAAADI. The CDR3 has 15 amino acids. The V and J ends lost 2 bases and 4 bases respectively, with 14 bases between them.

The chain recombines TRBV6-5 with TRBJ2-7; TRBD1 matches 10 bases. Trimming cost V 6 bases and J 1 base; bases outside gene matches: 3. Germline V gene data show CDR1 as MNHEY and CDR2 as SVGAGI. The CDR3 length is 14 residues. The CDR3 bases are TGTGCCAGCAGGAGGGGACAGGGGTCCTACGAGCAGTACTTC. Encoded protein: CASRRGQGSYEQYF.